The present T cell receptor beta chain was sequenced within a study of blood T cell repertoires in COVID-19. Study-wide background: Researchers got acute and convalescent COVID-19 samples from the United States, Italy and Spain. T cells, B-cell-depleted T cells, or PBMCs supplied cDNA or gDNA.

As processed by the authors: Quantification of nucleated cells was approximated via reference gene primer amplification. Some clones are missing from TCRdb's copy, which holds only in-frame ones; the method was immunoSEQ multiplex PCR. V and J calls and clone size are given by that table; D and trimming were obtained from the DNA. This table holds 100,000 to 150,000 clones, over 80% found once. The V gene lost 0 bases and the J gene lost 1 base, with 7 bases spanning the gap. The germline CDR1 and CDR2 sequences are SGHDT and YYEEEE. The CDR3 is made up of 14 amino acids. This TCR was sampled from a man aged 55 to 69 with acute or convalescent COVID-19. The sequenced material came from peripheral blood. The chain combines TRBV5-6 with TRBJ1-1; D gene ambiguous. The CDR3 DNA is TGTGCCAGCAGCTTGGTGTCGGGGAACACTGAAGCTTTCTTT. Translated, it gives CASSLVSGNTEAFF.